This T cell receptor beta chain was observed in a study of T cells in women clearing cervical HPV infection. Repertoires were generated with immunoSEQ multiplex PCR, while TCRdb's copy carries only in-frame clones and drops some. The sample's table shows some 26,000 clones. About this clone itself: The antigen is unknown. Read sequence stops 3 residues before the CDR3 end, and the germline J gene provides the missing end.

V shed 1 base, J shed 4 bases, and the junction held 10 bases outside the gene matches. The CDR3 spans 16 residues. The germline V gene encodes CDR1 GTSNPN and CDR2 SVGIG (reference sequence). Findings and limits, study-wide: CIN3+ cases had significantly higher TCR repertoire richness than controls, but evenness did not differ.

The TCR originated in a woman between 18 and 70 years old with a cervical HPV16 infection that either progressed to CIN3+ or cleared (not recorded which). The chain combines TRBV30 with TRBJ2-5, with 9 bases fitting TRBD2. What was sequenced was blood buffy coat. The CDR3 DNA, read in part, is TGTGCCTGGAGTGAGTTGGCGGGGGGGCCGGGAGAGACC. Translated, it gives CAWSELAGGPGET. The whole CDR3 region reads CAWSELAGGPGETQYF.